This T cell receptor beta chain was found in a study of cytomegalovirus exposure and HLA in healthy donors. Study-wide results and caveats: Most of the TCR beta V segments (in an earlier analysis) were productive either about 90% or about 30% of the time. The study recorded fewer than 200 TCR beta chains that were cytomegalovirus-associated. A cluster of highly shared sequence variants was likely a sequencing artifact.

Trimming removed 3 bases at V and 4 bases at J, with 7 bases between. Looked up from germline, CDR1 is SNHLY and CDR2 is FYNNEI. The CDR3 runs 14 residues. The PCR ran on 60 Vbeta and 13 Jbeta primers. TCRdb's table, derived via immunoSEQ multiplex PCR, lists solely in-frame clones and lacks some. Among around 190,000 clones listed, around 73% were seen once. Notes on this clone: Its antigen is still unknown.

Source material: PBMCs. The sequence derives from a woman in her 30s in good health and CMV-seronegative. The V and J genes are TRBV2 and TRBJ2-6, with D possibly being TRBD1 (5 bases). The CDR3 bases are TGTGCCAGCAGTGACAGGGCCGGGGCCAACGTCCTGACTTTC. It is translated as CASSDRAGANVLTF.